The source of this T cell receptor beta chain is a study of blood T cells in healthy people across ages. CDR1 and CDR2 (germline): SGHTA, FQGNSA. The CDR3 loop spans 15 amino acids. V was cut by 6 bases and J by 3 bases, with 16 bases left in between. The study's findings and limits: With naive T cell percentage, TCR beta diversity showed a strong correlation.

A remark on this clonotype: Its matching antigen is unknown.

Donors were systemically healthy Caucasian individuals from Russia aged 6 to 90 years. A sample-barcoded 5' primer and a J-beta primer mix were used in a second PCR of about 6 to 11 cycles. Each cDNA molecule carried a tag from a template-switch adaptor that contained 12 random nucleotides. CDR3-containing paired-end reads numbered at least 2.5 million in each sample. In TCRdb, the 5' RACE reads were re-called with MiXCR into one record per CDR3 protein. The table includes 1.8 million or so distinct CDR3 sequences, around 40% detected once. This chain connects TRBV7-2 to TRBJ2-3; unclear D gene. The source of this sequence is a human donor in good health. The sample comprised blood. The CDR3 sequence: CASSSAPERTDTQYF. CDR3 nucleotides: TGTGCCAGCAGTTCAGCCCCAGAAAGGACAGATACGCAGTATTTT.